These T cell receptor beta chains were read from a single sample in a study of cytotoxic CD8 clonotypes in ibrutinib-treated CLL. Measured with immunoSEQ multiplex PCR; TCRdb has only the in-frame clones, and not every one. The sample gives about 130,000 clones, around four fifths of which show up once; 3.3% is in the top ten. The material was PBMCs, obtained after 24 months of ibrutinib treatment. These receptors were taken from a human donor with chronic lymphocytic leukemia. Both conserved end residues are part of each CDR3.

j_gene: TRBJ1-1; v_gene: TRBV9; CDR3aa: CASSAGHMNTEAFF
j_gene: TRBJ1-5; v_gene: TRBV30; CDR3aa: CAWRAGGGNQPQHF
j_gene: TRBJ2-2; v_gene: TRBV19; CDR3aa: CASINRPKPGELFF
j_gene: TRBJ2-7; v_gene: TRBV14; CDR3aa: CASSQGTYEQYF
j_gene: TRBJ2-3; v_gene: TRBV5-1; CDR3aa: CASSISTDTQYF
j_gene: TRBJ1-6; v_gene: TRBV7-2; CDR3aa: CASSFRGQGDSPLHF
j_gene: TRBJ2-7; v_gene: TRBV6-5; CDR3aa: CASSYRTAYEQYF
j_gene: TRBJ1-5; v_gene: TRBV7-9; CDR3aa: CASSLGRVQPQHF
j_gene: TRBJ1-3; v_gene: TRBV5-1; CDR3aa: CASSLDRGPGNTIYF
j_gene: TRBJ1-1; v_gene: TRBV30; CDR3aa: CACSNKVEAFF
j_gene: TRBJ1-1; v_gene: TRBV7-9; CDR3aa: CASSSQGMSTEAFF
j_gene: TRBJ2-4; v_gene: TRBV5-1; CDR3aa: CASSLAGPKNIQYF
j_gene: TRBJ2-1; v_gene: TRBV28; CDR3aa: CASSLTQGAGEQFF
j_gene: TRBJ2-7; v_gene: TRBV19; CDR3aa: CASSSRDASYEQYF
j_gene: TRBJ1-1; v_gene: TRBV6-6; CDR3aa: CASSYLGGTEAFF
j_gene: TRBJ1-1; v_gene: TRBV5-1; CDR3aa: CASSPVEQGLEAFF
j_gene: TRBJ2-7; v_gene: TRBV30; CDR3aa: CAWSRVQGEQYF